The T cell receptor (beta chain) under discussion was sequenced for a study of shared T cell receptors in the human thymus. This clone was detected a few times. Only in-frame clones appear in the TCRdb table, and some are missing; sequencing was by immunoSEQ multiplex PCR. The sample holds 450,000 to 650,000 clones, 78% seen once. The V gene lost 2 bases and the J gene lost 3 bases, with 8 bases spanning the gap. The length of the CDR3 is 13 residues. Germline V lookup: CDR1 LGHNA, CDR2 YSLEER. This same sample was also taken into another study, of human thymus T cells. This second report adds: Donors consisted of healthy Finnish infants (having corrective surgery for congenital heart defects). The thymus tissue came from resections taken during corrective heart surgery. The authors found apparently biased V and J gene usage in thymic and blood repertoires. Thymic repertoires from unrelated individuals overlapped highly, related research reported.

Sequencing was carried out using thymocytes. This sequence joins TRBV4-3 and TRBJ2-7; tentative D call: TRBD1 (5 bases). The receptor was derived from a boy less than two years old with a congenital heart defect. The CDR3 bases are TGCGCCAGCAGCCAAATCAGGGACTACGAGCAGTACTTC. Translated: CASSQIRDYEQYF.